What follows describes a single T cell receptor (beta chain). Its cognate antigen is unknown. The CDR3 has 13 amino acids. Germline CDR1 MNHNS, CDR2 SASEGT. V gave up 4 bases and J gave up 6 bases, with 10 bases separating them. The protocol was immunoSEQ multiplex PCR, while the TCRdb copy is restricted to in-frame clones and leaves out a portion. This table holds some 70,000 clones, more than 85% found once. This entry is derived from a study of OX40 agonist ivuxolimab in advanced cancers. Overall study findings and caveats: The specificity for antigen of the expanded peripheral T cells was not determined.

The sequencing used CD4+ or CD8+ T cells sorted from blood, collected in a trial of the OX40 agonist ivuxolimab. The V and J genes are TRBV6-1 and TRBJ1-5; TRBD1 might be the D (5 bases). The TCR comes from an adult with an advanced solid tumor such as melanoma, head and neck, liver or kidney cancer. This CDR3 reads CASSVGAAQPQHF. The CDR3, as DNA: TGTGCCAGCAGTGTCGGGGCAGCTCAGCCCCAGCATTTT.